A single sample gave rise to the 4 T cell receptor beta chains below, sequenced in a study of Graves' ophthalmopathy and Graves' hyperthyroidism. Amplification from RNA transcripts yielded the TCR beta CDR3 regions. First-round RT-PCR used HTBI primers; second-round multiplex PCR followed. TCRdb re-derived calls from the multiplex PCR reads in MiXCR, one entry per CDR3 protein. The data hold 500,000 to 600,000 distinct CDR3 sequences, with 35% to 40% observed a single time. The material sequenced was peripheral blood or thyroid tissue (not recorded which). The source of these receptors is an adult man with Graves' hyperthyroidism.

J is TRBJ2-5 and V is TRBV7-6, with D tentatively TRBD2 (7 bases). V gave up 3 bases and J gave up 3 bases, with 11 bases separating them. The CDR3 is 14 amino acids. Germline V gene lookup returns CDR1 SGHVS and CDR2 FNYEAQ. This CDR3 reads CASSLGGAKETQYF. CDR3 DNA sequence: TGTGCCAGCAGCTTGGGGGGGGCTAAAGAGACCCAGTACTTC.

The chain has TRBV5-1 and TRBJ1-4, with D possibly being TRBD1 (5 bases). This CDR3 comprises 16 residues. Looked up from germline, CDR1 is SGHRS and CDR2 is YFSETQ. V dropped 1 base and J dropped 5 bases, with 15 bases sitting between them. The CDR3 DNA sequence: TGCGCCAGCAGCTTGTTAGGGACTAGCGGGAATGAAAAACTGTTTTTT. Protein sequence: CASSLLGTSGNEKLFF.

Comment on this clonotype: One end of the junction fails to match germline, which may point to a read error. The chain carries TRBV20-1 and TRBJ1-2, with 8 bases lining up with TRBD1. Germline V lookup: CDR1 DFQATT, CDR2 SNEGSKA (reference sequence). The CDR3 spans 15 residues. This CDR3 is CSAGALGTGNYGYTF. The CDR3, as DNA: TGCAGTGCTGGAGCGCTCGGGACAGGCAACTATGGCTACACTTTC.

This chain connects TRBV9 to TRBJ2-4; perhaps TRBD2 as D (5 bases). Trimming removed 3 bases at V and 7 bases at J, with 17 bases between. Germline CDR1 reads SGDLS; CDR2 reads YYNGEE. This CDR3 has 15 residues. CDR3 sequence: CASSARTGLGNIQYF. CDR3 bases: TGTGCCAGCAGCGCCCGGACGGGGTTAGGGAACATTCAGTACTTC.